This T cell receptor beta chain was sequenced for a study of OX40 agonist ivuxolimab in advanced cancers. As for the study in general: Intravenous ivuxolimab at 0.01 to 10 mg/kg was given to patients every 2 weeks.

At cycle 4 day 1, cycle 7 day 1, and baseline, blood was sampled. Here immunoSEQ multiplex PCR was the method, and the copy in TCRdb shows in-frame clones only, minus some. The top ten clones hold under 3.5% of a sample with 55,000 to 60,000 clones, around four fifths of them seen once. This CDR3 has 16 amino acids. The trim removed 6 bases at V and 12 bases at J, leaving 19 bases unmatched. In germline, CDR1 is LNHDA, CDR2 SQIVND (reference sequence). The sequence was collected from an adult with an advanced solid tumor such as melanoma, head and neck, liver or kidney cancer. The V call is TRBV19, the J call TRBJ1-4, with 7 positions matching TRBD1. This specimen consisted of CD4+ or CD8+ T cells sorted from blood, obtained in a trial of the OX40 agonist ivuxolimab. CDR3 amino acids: CASRHWTGPVEEELFF. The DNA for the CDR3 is TGTGCCAGTAGGCACTGGACAGGCCCCGTTGAGGAGGAACTGTTTTTT.